The 3 T cell receptor beta chains below come from one sample, sequenced in a study of cytomegalovirus exposure and HLA in healthy donors (dated by TCRdb to 2016 to 2017). Library generation was performed with the immunoSEQ multiplex PCR assay. The source is immuneACCESS, and TCRdb retained only in-frame sequences with V and J called. Part of the clones is not carried over; for the studies checked, unresolved V genes explain less than half of this, and the remainder is unexplained. The sample table lists 200,000 or so clones, approximately 80% of them with a count of one. Roughly 13% of the sample is held by the ten biggest clonotypes. Sequencing used PBMCs. These receptors originate from a woman in her thirties in good health and CMV-seropositive.

The V call is TRBV2, the J call TRBJ2-1; D unclear. Trimming cost V 5 bases and J 0 bases, with 11 bases left between them. CDR3 size: 15 residues. Germline CDR1 SNHLY, CDR2 FYNNEI. DNA of the CDR3: TGTGCCAGCAGTCTTGTATCTAACTCCTACAATGAGCAGTTCTTC. This encodes CASSLVSNSYNEQFF.

The rearrangement links TRBV7-3 to TRBJ2-1; the D is unclear. Germline CDR1 is SGHTA and CDR2 is FQGTGA. Trimming removed 1 base at V and 1 base at J, with 14 bases between. This CDR3 contains 17 residues. DNA of the CDR3: TGTGCCAGCAGCTTAAAAATCGGGTCCGGATCCTACAATGAGCAGTTCTTC. Amino acid sequence: CASSLKIGSGSYNEQFF.

This clone was seen more than once but under ten times. The chain uses TRBV2 and TRBJ1-5; 7 nucleotides agree with TRBD1. The CDR3 runs 16 residues. Losses at the gene ends were 8 bases for V and 2 bases for J; bases not matched to a gene: 12. Looked up from germline, CDR1 is SNHLY and CDR2 is FYNNEI. CDR3: CASAVQGQVGNQPQHF. CDR3 bases: TGTGCCAGCGCAGTACAGGGGCAAGTTGGCAATCAGCCCCAGCATTTT.